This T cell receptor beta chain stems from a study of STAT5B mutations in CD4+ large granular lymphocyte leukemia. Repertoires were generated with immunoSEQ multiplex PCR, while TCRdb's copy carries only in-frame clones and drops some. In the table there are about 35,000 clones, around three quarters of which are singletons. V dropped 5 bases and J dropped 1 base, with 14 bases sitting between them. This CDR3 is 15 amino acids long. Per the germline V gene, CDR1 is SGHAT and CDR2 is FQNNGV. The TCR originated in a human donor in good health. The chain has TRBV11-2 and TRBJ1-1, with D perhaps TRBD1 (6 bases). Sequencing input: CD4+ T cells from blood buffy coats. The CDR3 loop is CASSPWTERNTEAFF. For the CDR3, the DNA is TGTGCCAGCAGCCCTTGGACAGAAAGGAACACTGAAGCTTTCTTT.